This T cell receptor beta chain emerged from a study of blood T cell repertoires in COVID-19. About the research overall: Samples representing acute and convalescent COVID-19 were sourced from the United States, Italy and Spain. Nucleic acid was either cDNA or gDNA, and it came from T cells, B-cell-depleted T cells, or PBMCs.

This clone has more than one count but fewer than ten. Repertoires were generated with immunoSEQ multiplex PCR, while TCRdb's copy carries only in-frame clones and drops some. The profile shows fewer than 200,000 clones, roughly nine tenths of them singletons. In germline, CDR1 is SGHTA, CDR2 FQGNSA. The CDR3 runs 16 residues. V was clipped by 5 bases and J by 4 bases, with 17 bases between them. V gene TRBV7-2 combines with J gene TRBJ2-2; a weak D match, TRBD2 (5 bases). The sequence was obtained from a man in his fifties or sixties with acute or convalescent COVID-19. Sequencing was performed on peripheral blood. The CDR3 DNA follows: TGTGCCAGCAGCCTTCTGGACTTAGGCCTCACCGGGGAGCTGTTTTTT. Its translation: CASSLLDLGLTGELFF.